This T cell receptor (beta chain) was captured in a study of response to subunit inactivated influenza vaccine. Study-wide results and caveats: After each seasonal influenza vaccination, few new T cells are recruited, the authors suggested.

Each CDR3 protein is one row after TCRdb ran MiXCR on the RT-PCR reads. The table includes about 530,000 distinct CDR3 sequences, 13% detected once. About this clonotype itself: Its antigen is unknown.

The sequenced sample was PBMCs from blood, obtained around seven weeks after vaccination. The receptor comes from a man aged 45 to 65 who received an inactivated influenza vaccine.

As DNA, the CDR3 is TGTGCCAGCAGTTGGCAGGGGCTCAATTCACCCCTCCACTTT. It encodes CASSWQGLNSPLHF. V gene TRBV6-2 or TRBV6-3 combines with J gene TRBJ1-6; D perhaps matches TRBD1 (6 bases). This CDR3 has 14 amino acids. Deletions cut 4 bases from V and 7 bases from J, with 11 bases between. The V gene's germline CDR1 is MNHEY and CDR2 SVGEGT.